These T cell receptor beta chains were read from a single sample in a study of post-analysis software for immune sequencing data. TCRdb reanalysed the PCR reads using MiXCR and keeps one entry per CDR3 protein. The top ten hold approximately 4.3% of the sample, which has 800,000 to 950,000 distinct CDR3 sequences, roughly half seen once. Material for sequencing was blood. All receptors derive from a girl aged 5 to 17 with multiple sclerosis. The CDR3 runs from the conserved cysteine through the conserved F or W. The size entry is marked missing in some rows and otherwise reads once, few, many or a size class.

j_call clone_size v_call cdr3_aa
TRBJ2-5 NA TRBV20-1 CSARWTTQETQYF
TRBJ2-1 NA TRBV25-1 CASSEYAGVYDNEQFF
TRBJ2-3 NA TRBV6-4 CASSLQAVSTDTQYF
TRBJ2-7 NA TRBV20-1 CSARATMTSGNSYEQYF
NA NA TRBV11-2 CASSRVREYEQYF
TRBJ1-1 NA TRBV5-6 CASSWMTVNTEAFF
TRBJ1-2 few TRBV6-5 CASSYGTGSGYTF
TRBJ2-3 NA TRBV12-3/TRBV12-4 CASSPAGPDTQYF
TRBJ2-4 NA TRBV29-1 CSVEVRGRIAKNIQYF
TRBJ1-4 once TRBV30 CAWSLGQLTTNEKLFF
TRBJ2-5 NA TRBV5-1 CASSLGETGEETQYF
NA NA TRBV5-1 CASSFPSGAEQYF
NA NA TRBV14 CASSQEGRRGLKNEQYF
TRBJ1-3 few TRBV6-6 CASRPQVSGNTIYF
TRBJ1-5 NA TRBV2 CASSDGDSGYSNQPQHF
TRBJ2-5 few TRBV7-9 CASSFRGSKETQYF
TRBJ2-7 few TRBV20-1 CSARDRETERLAGIYEQYF
TRBJ1-1 once TRBV15 CATGRDPGQGTQAFF
TRBJ2-7 few TRBV7-6 CASSLSPVFVYEQYF
TRBJ2-1 NA TRBV7-3 CASSLDGRVNEQFF
TRBJ1-1 once TRBV5-1 CASHRDRVNTEAFF
TRBJ2-3 NA TRBV7-9 CASSRQGWSIPSTDTQYF
TRBJ2-1 NA TRBV4-1 CASSLTTLGDNEQFF
TRBJ2-3 few TRBV20-1 CSARDLRDTDTQYF
TRBJ1-5 NA TRBV3-1 CASSPNEGGFNQPQHF
NA NA TRBV4-1 CASSQEVVYGQYF
TRBJ2-7 NA TRBV4-1 CASSQDLVRTYEQYF
TRBJ2-1 NA TRBV10-3 CAISETSGSWGYNEQFF
TRBJ1-2 NA TRBV5-6 CASSNGVFLMVAEQNYGYTF
TRBJ2-2 NA TRBV3-1 CASIPTSGRTGELFF
TRBJ2-7 few TRBV20-1 CSASQGRGGYEQYF
TRBJ1-1 NA TRBV7-9 CASSFDAGNTEAFF
TRBJ2-7 NA TRBV5-1 CASSLRAGGPHEQYF